A selection of T cell receptor beta chains follows, all from one sample in a study of blood T cell repertoires in COVID-19. The table came from immunoSEQ multiplex PCR; TCRdb's copy has only in-frame clones and leaves some out. The sample has 270,000 or so clones, roughly 89% seen once. Sequencing was carried out using peripheral blood. The source is a woman between 40 and 55 years old who had recovered from COVID-19. CDR3s include the opening cysteine and the closing phenylalanine or tryptophan. D genes are given only for firm matches. For some rows the clone size is stated as once, few or many, or as a class when expanded; others skip it.

j_gene	v_gene	abundance	d_gene	CDR3nt	CDR3aa
TRBJ2-3	TRBV7-9	.	TRBD2	TGTGCCAGCAGCTTAGCAAAACTAGCGGGGGGGCCGAGCACAGATACGCAGTATTTT	CASSLAKLAGGPSTDTQYF
TRBJ1-1	TRBV18	.	.	TGTGCCAGCTCACCATCAGAGAGGGAAACTGAAGCTTTCTTT	CASSPSERETEAFF
TRBJ2-1	TRBV21-1	.	.	TGTGCCAGCAGCACCCGACTAGATCGGTTCTTC	CASSTRLDRFF
TRBJ1-5	TRBV12-5	few	.	TGTGCTAGTGGTTTGACAGGTGGGCCCCAGCATTTT	CASGLTGGPQHF
TRBJ2-5	TRBV3-1/TRBV3-2	.	.	TGTGCCAGCAGCCAACAACTAGGGGAGACCCAGTACTTC	CASSQQLGETQYF
TRBJ2-5	TRBV11-3	.	.	TGTGCCAGCAGCTCAATCTCTATCCAAGAGACCCAGTACTTC	CASSSISIQETQYF
TRBJ2-2	TRBV18	.	TRBD2	TGTGCCAGCTCAGGACTAGCGGGGTTCAACACCGGGGAGCTGTTTTTT	CASSGLAGFNTGELFF
TRBJ1-4	TRBV28	few	TRBD1	TGTGCCAGCATTCGCAGGGGACAGGGAGGCGAAAAACTGTTTTTT	CASIRRGQGGEKLFF
TRBJ1-1	TRBV29-1	.	TRBD1	TGCAGCGTTGGCGGACAGGGTACGAACACTGAAGCTTTCTTT	CSVGGQGTNTEAFF
TRBJ2-4	TRBV4-3	.	.	TGCGCCAGCAGCCAAAAGGAGGGACAGCGCATTATTCAGTACTTC	CASSQKEGQRIIQYF
TRBJ2-1	TRBV11-3	few	TRBD2	TGTGCCAGCAGCCCGACTAGCGGCCTGCACAATGAGCAGTTCTTC	CASSPTSGLHNEQFF
TRBJ2-1	TRBV7-3	.	.	TGTGCCAGCAGCTTAAGAGCCCGCCAGGGCTACAATGAGCAGTTCTTC	CASSLRARQGYNEQFF
TRBJ1-1	TRBV5-3	.	TRBD1	TGTGCCAGAAGCTTGCCGACAGGGGTAGGTAATGAAGCTTTCTTT	CARSLPTGVGNEAFF
TRBJ1-6	TRBV4-1	.	TRBD1	TGCGCCAGCAGCCAGGGGACAGGCTTCGATTCACCCCTCCACTTT	CASSQGTGFDSPLHF
TRBJ2-3	TRBV10-3	.	.	TGTGCCATCAGAAGGACAACTAGCACAGATACGCAGTATTTT	CAIRRTTSTDTQYF
TRBJ1-2	TRBV15	.	.	TGTGCCACCACCCGGGACACCACCTATGGCTACACCTTC	CATTRDTTYGYTF